These 26 T cell receptor beta chains share one sample of origin, sequenced in a study of human T cells and chemical hapten exposure. TCRdb reprocessed the RACE reads with MiXCR, giving one entry per CDR3 protein. This table holds some 350,000 distinct CDR3 sequences, around 7% found once. Time point meaning: patch test 1, 2 weeks after DPC sensitization. Regarding treatment: therapeutic diphenylcyclopropenone sensitization with weekly scalp DPC. The starting material was whole blood, obtained in connection with sensitization to the hapten diphenylcyclopropenone (DPC). All receptors derive from a young woman with alopecia areata. Some clones in this sample may be carry-over from other donors' samples.

The chain recombines TRBV5-3 with TRBJ1-4, with 7 bases matching TRBD1. TRBV5-3 is placed among ORFs of uncertain function. V trimming: 10 bases; J trimming: 5 bases; junction bases outside the gene matches: 11. The CDR3 is 14 residues long. The DNA for the CDR3 is TGTGCCTTGATGCCGCGGACAGGCAATGAAAAACTGTTTTTT. Its translation: CALMPRTGNEKLFF.

Comments on this clonotype: Lacking the conserved final phenylalanine or tryptophan, this CDR3 likely reflects a read error. No DNA is shown, since the ends of the CDR3 on it are uncertain; the CDR3 is the one TCRdb lists. V gene TRBV7-7 combines with J gene TRBJ2-7; the table gives TRBD1 as D, unverified against the DNA. Germline CDR1 reads SSHAT; CDR2 reads FNYEAQ (reference sequence). The CDR3 comprises 11 residues, both ends counted. CDR3: CAGGRKGVDAP.

This sequence joins TRBV5-4 and TRBJ2-2, with D uncertain. Germline V gene sequence: CDR1 SGHNT, CDR2 YYREEE (reference sequence). Between the trimmed V and J ends, which lost 5 bases and 0 bases, there was a span of 11 bases. This CDR3 has 15 residues. This chain's CDR3 is CASSLMSANTGELFF. The DNA for the CDR3 is TGTGCCAGCAGTCTTATGTCCGCGAACACCGGGGAGCTGTTTTTT.

This clonotype showed up many times. This rearrangement joins TRBV6-5 to TRBJ2-5, with D possibly matching TRBD2 (6 bases). Germline V gives CDR1 MNHEY, CDR2 SVGAGI. Between the trimmed V and J ends, which lost 2 bases and 5 bases, there was a span of 9 bases. There are 13 residues in the CDR3. CDR3 region: CASSYGGWETQYF. The DNA for the CDR3 is TGTGCCAGCAGTTACGGGGGGTGGGAGACCCAGTACTTC.

The V gene is TRBV5-6, the J gene TRBJ1-2; no definite D call. V was shortened by 2 bases and J by 3 bases, with 8 bases between the two germline ends. The CDR3 consists of 13 residues. The germline V gene encodes CDR1 SGHDT and CDR2 YYEEEE. CDR3 in DNA: TGTGCCAGCAGCTTCGGATACGACTATGGCTACACCTTC. Protein: CASSFGYDYGYTF. Based on the CDR3 plus reference TRBV5-6 and TRBJ1-2, the full variable domain is DAGVTQSPTHLIKTRGQQVTLRCSPKSGHDTVSWYQQALGQGPQFIFQYYEEEERQRGNFPDRFSGHQFPNYSSELNVNALLLGDSALYLCASSFGYDYGYTFGSGTRLTVV.

The rearrangement links TRBV29-1 to TRBJ1-1; no clear D gene. V was cut by 8 bases and J by 6 bases, with 13 bases left in between. Germline V CDR1 and CDR2: SQVTM, ANQGSEA. The CDR3 extends over 11 amino acids. The CDR3, as DNA: TGCAGCCGCCTAGCGGTCCCTGAAGCTTTCTTT. Translated, it gives CSRLAVPEAFF.

This clonotype has more than one count but fewer than ten. The chain has TRBV27 and TRBJ1-6; 7 nucleotides line up with TRBD1. The CDR3 contains 15 residues. Germline assignment: CDR1 MNHEY and CDR2 SMNVEV (reference sequence). Unmatched junction bases numbered 4, after V lost 6 bases and J lost 2 bases. The CDR3 loop is CASRQGSPYNSPLHF. The DNA of the CDR3 is TGTGCCAGCAGACAGGGGAGCCCCTATAATTCACCCCTCCACTTT.

This clonotype was counted ten times or more. The chain links TRBV12-3 or TRBV12-4 to TRBJ1-3, with D tentatively TRBD1 (5 bases). There are 15 residues in the CDR3. V lost 4 bases and J 4 bases, leaving 14 bases between the germline ends. CDR3 bases: TGTGCCAGCAGTTCCACAGGAGTGGGAGGAAACACCATATATTTT. It codes for CASSSTGVGGNTIYF.

The genes are TRBV19 and TRBJ2-3, with D perhaps TRBD1 (6 bases). The CDR3 length is 15 residues. The V end was cut by 4 bases, the J end by 1 base, with 12 bases between. Germline lookup yields CDR1 LNHDA and CDR2 SQIVND (reference sequence). CDR3 sequence: CASSTQTGRTDTQYF. The CDR3 bases are TGTGCCAGTAGTACCCAGACAGGACGCACAGATACGCAGTATTTT.

This clonotype was counted a few times. The chain links TRBV7-2 to TRBJ1-1; D is perhaps TRBD1 (5 bases). From germline, CDR1 is SGHTA and CDR2 FQGNSA. The CDR3 length is 15 residues. The germline V and J ends were trimmed by 1 base and 6 bases, with 15 bases remaining between them. CDR3 region: CASSLDRPSSSEAFF. The DNA for the CDR3 is TGTGCCAGCAGCTTAGACAGGCCCTCTTCGTCTGAAGCTTTCTTT.

Ten or more counts support this clonotype. J is TRBJ2-7 and V is TRBV3-1, with 7 bases matching TRBD2. CDR1 LGHDT and CDR2 YNNKEL come from the germline V gene (reference sequence). This CDR3 comprises 14 residues. V gave up 4 bases and J gave up 3 bases; unmatched junction bases: 6. For the CDR3, the DNA is TGTGCCAGCAGCCGAGGGACTATCGTCTACGAGCAGTACTTC. It translates to CASSRGTIVYEQYF.

V and J are TRBV6-1 and TRBJ1-1; tentatively, D is TRBD1 (5 bases). The V and J ends lost 5 bases and 3 bases respectively, with 16 bases between them. The CDR3 is 15 residues long. Germline V CDR1 and CDR2: MNHNS, SASEGT. CDR3 amino acids: CASSPGHPGDTEAFF. The CDR3 DNA reads TGTGCCAGCAGTCCCGGACACCCTGGCGACACTGAAGCTTTCTTT.

The J gene is TRBJ2-3, the V gene TRBV7-9, with a weak D call TRBD1 (5 bases). Germline V gene data show CDR1 as SEHNR and CDR2 as FQNEAQ (reference sequence). The CDR3 has 13 residues. V lost 5 bases, J lost 2 bases, and 8 bases lay in between. The CDR3 loop reads CASSRGITDTQYF. In nucleotides, the CDR3 is TGTGCCAGCAGCAGGGGAATCACAGATACGCAGTATTTT.

The table lists this clonotype with many counts. The rearrangement links TRBV7-8 to TRBJ1-2; perhaps TRBD1 as D (5 bases). The germline CDR1 and CDR2 sequences are SGHVS and FQNEAQ. Trimming removed 0 bases at V and 5 bases at J, with 10 bases between. CDR3 length equals 14 residues. CDR3 loop: CASSLAGPTYGYTF. The CDR3 DNA reads as TGTGCCAGCAGCTTAGCGGGACCGACTTATGGCTACACCTTC. The full variable domain, in which reference TRBV7-8 and TRBJ1-2 provide the parts outside the CDR3, is GAGVSQSPRYKVAKRGQDVALRCDPISGHVSLFWYQQALGQGPEFLTYFQNEAQLDKSGLPSDRFFAERPEGSVSTLKIQRTQQEDSAVYLCASSLAGPTYGYTFGSGTRLTVV.

The chain has TRBV10-2 and TRBJ1-2, with D unclear. The V gene's germline CDR1 is WSHSY and CDR2 SAAADI. Trimming took 1 base from V and 8 from J, leaving 11 bases between them. The CDR3 consists of 13 residues. CDR3 sequence reads: CASSEWSGLGYTF. Written as DNA, the CDR3 is TGCGCCAGCAGTGAGTGGTCAGGACTAGGCTACACCTTC.

This clonotype is termed large (0.1 to 1%). This chain links TRBV9 with TRBJ2-3; 13 bases fit TRBD2. V was clipped by 3 bases and J by 2 bases; unmatched bases: 9. This CDR3 has 18 amino acids. CDR1 is SGDLS and CDR2 is YYNGEE in the germline V gene. This CDR3 reads CASSARPGLAGATDTQYF. The CDR3 DNA sequence: TGTGCCAGCAGCGCCCGCCCCGGACTAGCGGGGGCCACAGATACGCAGTATTTT.

The V and J genes are TRBV11-1 and TRBJ2-1; 9 bases are shared with TRBD2. Germline trimming cut 1 base from V and 0 bases from J; bases unmatched to any gene: 13. The CDR3 runs 20 residues. Germline V gene data show CDR1 as SGHAT and CDR2 as FQDESV (reference sequence). This CDR3 is CASSLVSSGGLWGSYNEQFF. CDR3 DNA: TGTGCCAGCAGCTTAGTCTCAAGCGGGGGGCTGTGGGGCTCCTACAATGAGCAGTTCTTC.

The chain recombines TRBV2 with TRBJ2-1, with 9 bases fitting TRBD2. CDR3 length equals 15 residues. V was pared by 8 bases and J by 7 bases, with 12 bases of the junction left unmatched. CDR1 is SNHLY, CDR2 FYNNEI, per germline. This CDR3 reads CASRSLGGGANEQFF. The CDR3 DNA is TGTGCCAGCCGAAGTCTCGGCGGGGGGGCGAATGAGCAGTTCTTC.

This clonotype was detected a few times. The rearrangement joins TRBV6-5 to TRBJ1-1; TRBD1 might be the D (6 bases). This CDR3 is 14 amino acids long. CDR1 and CDR2 from the germline V gene are MNHEY and SVGAGI. V shed 4 bases and J shed 1 base, with 10 bases lying between them. CDR3 in DNA: TGTGCCAGCAGTTTTGGACAGCAGAACACTGAAGCTTTCTTT. Translation: CASSFGQQNTEAFF.

The chain has TRBV25-1 and TRBJ2-7; D uncertain. Trimming took off 5 bases at V and 0 bases at J, with 8 bases between the two ends. Per the germline V gene, CDR1 is MGHDK and CDR2 is SYGVNS. The CDR3 has 13 residues. DNA for the CDR3: TGTGCCAGCAGTTTGGGTTTCTCCTACGAGCAGTACTTC. This encodes CASSLGFSYEQYF.

This clonotype was counted many times. The chain combines TRBV4-3 with TRBJ2-3, with 14 bases aligning to TRBD2. The V gene's germline CDR1 is LGHNA and CDR2 YSLEER. The junction had 6 bases not matched to a gene; V was cut back by 1 base and J by 6 bases. The CDR3 length is 17 residues. DNA for the CDR3: TGCGCCAGCAGCCAAGGGCCGGGACTAGCGGGGGACGATACGCAGTATTTT. It yields the protein CASSQGPGLAGDDTQYF.

This clonotype was seen only a few times. The chain employs TRBV9 and TRBJ1-6, with 7 bases lining up with TRBD1. CDR1 is SGDLS, CDR2 YYNGEE, per germline. CDR3 size: 16 residues. After removal of 0 bases from V and 10 bases from J, the junction contained 10 bases not matched to a gene. The CDR3 spells CASSVEVGTEESPLHF. CDR3 sequence (DNA): TGTGCCAGCAGCGTAGAGGTTGGGACAGAAGAATCACCCCTCCACTTT.

CDR3 region: CASSFAGAGSADTQYF. The CDR3 DNA follows: TGTGCCAGCAGCTTCGCCGGGGCAGGGTCCGCAGATACGCAGTATTTT. The chain is built from TRBV5-4 and TRBJ2-3, with D perhaps TRBD1 or TRBD2 (5 bases each). CDR1 is SGHNT, CDR2 YYREEE, per germline (reference sequence). This CDR3 is built from 16 residues. V was cut by 2 bases and J by 4 bases, with 17 bases left in between.

This clonotype was seen ten or more times. V is TRBV28 and J is TRBJ1-4, with D unclear. Germline CDR1 and CDR2: MDHEN and SYDVKM. The CDR3 has 17 residues. V was clipped by 6 bases and J by 4 bases, with 21 bases between them. The CDR3 is CASSSPGGFGDNEKLFF. The CDR3 nucleotides read TGTGCCAGCAGCTCCCCAGGAGGTTTCGGTGATAATGAAAAACTGTTTTTT.

This clonotype was observed many times. V and J are TRBV13 and TRBJ2-3, with 14 bases fitting TRBD2. This CDR3 has 16 residues. Germline V gives CDR1 PRHDT, CDR2 FYEKMQ (reference sequence). J gave up 5 bases and V 5 bases, and 6 bases lay outside the gene matches. The CDR3 reads CASSPRLAGGEDTQYF. The CDR3 coding sequence is TGTGCCAGCAGCCCCCGACTAGCGGGGGGGGAAGATACGCAGTATTTT. The complete variable domain, with remaining parts taken from reference TRBV13 and TRBJ2-3, reads AAGVIQSPRHLIKEKRETATLKCYPIPRHDTVYWYQQGPGQDPQFLISFYEKMQSDKGSIPDRFSAQQFSDYHSELNMSSLELGDSALYFCASSPRLAGGEDTQYFGPGTRLTVL.

The chain employs TRBV21-1 and TRBJ2-3; the tabulated D call, TRBD1, remains unverified against the DNA. TRBV21-1 is a pseudogene segment. This CDR3 comprises 15 residues. CDR3 sequence (DNA): TGTGCCAGCAGCAAAGGAAGGGACAGGGTAGATACGCAGTATTTT. Translation gives CASSKGRDRVDTQYF.